The T cell receptor beta chain under discussion was sequenced for a study of T cells in Graves' hyperthyroidism and ophthalmopathy. Turning to the study itself: At the time of initial diagnosis and before any treatment, peripheral blood was collected. Regarding the study as a whole: With a median lead of approximately 6 months before onset, the model predicted ophthalmopathy.

The V segment lost 3 bases and the J segment 4 bases; nucleotides outside the gene matches: 6. CDR3 length equals 15 residues. Germline CDR1 and CDR2: ENHRY and SYGVKD. Amplified TCR beta CDR3 regions came from RNA transcripts. Initially, a first-round RT-PCR of the TCR CDR3 employed the HTBI primer set. A single record per CDR3 protein comes from TCRdb applying MiXCR to the multiplex PCR reads. This repertoire shows about 250,000 distinct CDR3 sequences, 22% found once; its top ten account for 50% to 75%. With respect to this clonotype: Its antigen is as yet unknown.

Ophthalmopathy patients had Clinical Activity Score at least 3, NOSPECS grade at least 4, duration under 3 months. Cells are PBMCs isolated from about 10 ml of fresh blood. What was sequenced was blood. This chain joins TRBV10-3 and TRBJ2-3, with 8 bases matching TRBD2. The TCR originated in a man under 40 with Graves' ophthalmopathy. This CDR3 reads CAISDTGRAADTQYF. The CDR3 DNA reads as TGTGCCATCAGTGACACCGGGAGGGCCGCAGATACGCAGTATTTT.